Listed here are 14 T cell receptor beta chains from one sample, sequenced in a study of T-cell memory formation after mild COVID-19. TCRdb re-derived calls from the 5' RACE reads in MiXCR, one entry per CDR3 protein. The sample carries about 560,000 distinct CDR3 sequences, roughly 20% recorded once. Sequencing was done on a sample of PBMCs or a T cell subset sorted from them (not recorded which). The receptors shown here come from an adult woman who had mild COVID-19 (a few samples of this study predate the infection). Cell type and time point are not known.

This chain links TRBV20-1 with TRBJ2-1; 10 bases agree with TRBD2. The length of the CDR3 is 16 residues. The germline CDR1 and CDR2 sequences are DFQATT and SNEGSKA (reference sequence). The junction had 5 bases not matched to a gene; V was cut back by 0 bases and J by 3 bases. The CDR3 DNA reads TGCAGTGCTAGAGATCAGGGGACTAGCGACTACAATGAGCAGTTCTTC. It codes for CSARDQGTSDYNEQFF.

This clonotype has more than one count but fewer than ten. The chain is built from TRBV24-1 and TRBJ2-3, with 8 bases lining up with TRBD1. Germline CDR1 KGHDR, CDR2 SFDVKD. With V trimmed by 2 bases and J by 4 bases, 7 bases remained unmatched. CDR3 length: 16 amino acids. CDR3 residues: CATSDSRGQGPDTQYF. The CDR3 region has the DNA TGTGCCACCAGTGATTCTCGCGGACAGGGCCCAGATACGCAGTATTTT.

V and J are TRBV20-1 and TRBJ2-7; D is perhaps TRBD1 or TRBD2 (5 bases each). The CDR3 extends over 12 amino acids. Germline V gives CDR1 DFQATT, CDR2 SNEGSKA (reference sequence). Trimming stripped 6 bases from V and 6 bases from J, with 15 bases between. The CDR3 DNA reads as TGCAGTGCAAGCTCGGGACCCGGCGAGCAGTACTTC. Its protein product is CSASSGPGEQYF.

V and J are TRBV6-1 and TRBJ2-1; D possibly corresponds to TRBD2 (6 bases). Germline V gene lookup returns CDR1 MNHNS and CDR2 SASEGT. The CDR3 sequence is 12 residues long. With 11 bases removed from V and 2 bases from J, the gap between germline ends came to 10 bases. CDR3 sequence (DNA): TGTGCCCTCGGGACTCCCTACAATGAGCAGTTCTTC. It specifies CALGTPYNEQFF.

The chain combines TRBV9 with TRBJ1-1; the match to TRBD1 covers 9 bases. With V trimmed by 0 bases and J by 0 bases, 9 bases remained unmatched. Germline assignment: CDR1 SGDLS and CDR2 YYNGEE. The CDR3 covers 18 residues. CDR3 in amino acids: CASSVGTGGFGLNTEAFF. The DNA of the CDR3 is TGTGCCAGCAGCGTAGGTACAGGGGGCTTTGGTCTGAACACTGAAGCTTTCTTT.

This rearrangement joins TRBV24-1 to TRBJ2-3; the D gene is possibly TRBD2 (6 bases). Deletions cut 3 bases from V and 2 bases from J, with 14 bases between. The CDR3 runs 16 residues. Germline CDR1 and CDR2: KGHDR and SFDVKD. This CDR3 reads CATSDPEGQFTDTQYF. The CDR3 DNA sequence: TGTGCCACCAGTGATCCGGAGGGCCAATTCACAGATACGCAGTATTTT.

This clonotype appeared a few times. The V and J genes are TRBV7-2 and TRBJ2-3; 10 positions match TRBD1. V lost 2 bases to trimming and J lost 5 bases; unmatched junction nucleotides: 7. The CDR3 is 16 residues long. The germline V gene encodes CDR1 SGHTA and CDR2 FQGNSA. The CDR3 DNA is TGTGCCAGCAGCTTACGTTTGACAGGGGGCGTAGATACGCAGTATTTT. Its translation is CASSLRLTGGVDTQYF.

This clonotype appeared many times. This chain uses TRBV27 with TRBJ1-5, with D perhaps matching TRBD1 (5 bases). The germline V gene encodes CDR1 MNHEY and CDR2 SMNVEV (reference sequence). Trimming removed 6 bases from V and 4 bases from J, with 16 bases in between. The CDR3 is 15 residues long. CDR3 sequence: CASSRDGAQNQPQHF. The CDR3 DNA is TGTGCCAGCAGCCGCGATGGGGCCCAAAATCAGCCCCAGCATTTT.

The chain recombines TRBV19 with TRBJ2-1; the match to TRBD2 covers 7 bases. CDR1 is LNHDA, CDR2 SQIVND, per germline (reference sequence). The CDR3 spans 18 residues. Trimming cost V 6 bases and J 0 bases; bases outside gene matches: 14. The CDR3 sequence is CASRQIRDYPSSYNEQFF. The CDR3 region has the DNA TGTGCCAGTAGACAAATCCGGGACTACCCGAGCTCCTACAATGAGCAGTTCTTC.

This chain links TRBV12-3 or TRBV12-4 with TRBJ1-2; a possible D gene is TRBD1 (6 bases). V was shortened by 6 bases and J by 5 bases, with 10 bases between the two germline ends. The CDR3 contains 12 residues. The CDR3 sequence: CASRPQGYGYTF. Written as DNA, the CDR3 is TGTGCCAGCAGACCCCAGGGGTATGGCTACACCTTC.

This clonotype turned up a few times. This chain joins TRBV14 and TRBJ2-5; tentatively, D is TRBD2 (6 bases). CDR3 size: 16 residues. Trimming stripped 0 bases from V and 6 bases from J, with 17 bases between. Germline values: CDR1 SGHDN, CDR2 FVKESK. This chain's CDR3 is CASSQDWRGLQQTQYF. CDR3 DNA: TGTGCCAGCAGCCAAGATTGGAGGGGCCTTCAGCAGACCCAGTACTTC.

The chain combines TRBV2 with TRBJ1-1; D is unresolved. Between the trimmed V and J ends, which lost 3 bases and 6 bases, there was a span of 5 bases. CDR3 length equals 11 residues. Per the germline V gene, CDR1 is SNHLY and CDR2 is FYNNEI. CDR3: CASSEIAEAFF. CDR3 DNA sequence: TGTGCCAGCAGTGAGATCGCTGAAGCTTTCTTT.

The chain carries TRBV6-5 and TRBJ1-2; 7 nucleotides agree with TRBD1. CDR1 and CDR2 from the germline V gene are MNHEY and SVGAGI. The CDR3 contains 12 residues. The V segment lost 6 bases and the J segment 7 bases; nucleotides outside the gene matches: 5. This CDR3 reads CASSLDRVGYTF. Here the CDR3 DNA reads TGTGCCAGCAGCCTTGACAGGGTTGGCTACACCTTC.

The sample holds a few counts of this clonotype. The gene calls are TRBV5-1 and TRBJ2-1; 8 bases map to TRBD2. Trimming took 2 bases from V and 6 from J; bases not matched to a gene: 13. CDR3 length: 17 residues. The germline V gene encodes CDR1 SGHRS and CDR2 YFSETQ. The CDR3 region is CASSFGPASGSSNEQFF. DNA of the CDR3: TGCGCCAGCAGCTTTGGCCCAGCCAGCGGGAGTTCCAATGAGCAGTTCTTC.